The rows below give T cell receptor beta chains drawn from one sample of a study of cytomegalovirus exposure and HLA in healthy donors. Profiled with immunoSEQ multiplex PCR; TCRdb holds only in-frame clones, not every one. The sample consists of over 150,000 clones, around 80% of them appearing once. What was sequenced was PBMCs. Receptors were obtained from a man between 35 and 55 years old in good health and CMV-seronegative. Both conserved end residues are part of each CDR3. The D gene is left open where the match is weak. Size is stated for part of the rows, as once, few or many counts, or as a class when the clone is expanded.

NA | TRBJ1-4 | TRBD1 | TRBV28 | 17 | CASSQTTGGMGNEKLFF | TGTGCCAGCAGTCAAACGACAGGGGGCATGGGTAATGAAAAACTGTTTTTT
NA | TRBJ2-7 | TRBD1 | TRBV10-3 | 15 | CAISVTGEPVDEQYF | TGTGCCATCAGTGTGACAGGGGAACCCGTCGACGAGCAGTACTTC
NA | TRBJ2-4 | TRBD1 | TRBV7-2 | 14 | CASSPGTGGYSQYF | TGTGCCAGCAGCCCCGGGACAGGGGGGTACAGTCAGTACTTC
few | TRBJ2-1 | NA | TRBV5-1 | 15 | CASSFLGPPGNEQFF | TGCGCCAGCAGCTTTCTGGGGCCCCCTGGGAATGAGCAGTTCTTC
few | TRBJ2-7 | NA | TRBV27 | 15 | CASSLSGQGYHEQYF | TGTGCCAGCAGTTTATCGGGGCAGGGTTACCACGAGCAGTACTTC
NA | TRBJ2-5 | NA | TRBV5-6 | 16 | CASSLVIGQGGETQYF | TGTGCCAGCAGCTTGGTAATTGGACAGGGAGGGGAGACCCAGTACTTC
NA | TRBJ1-2 | NA | TRBV9 | 13 | CASSVEPNYGYTF | TGTGCCAGCAGCGTAGAGCCTAACTATGGCTACACCTTC
NA | TRBJ2-2 | TRBD2 | TRBV29-1 | 13 | CSAGLAGGRELFF | TGCAGCGCTGGACTAGCGGGAGGGCGGGAGCTGTTTTTT
NA | TRBJ2-7 | TRBD2 | TRBV6-5 | 13 | CASRRGFYYEQYF | TGTGCCAGCAGGCGGGGGTTTTACTACGAGCAGTACTTC
NA | TRBJ2-3 | TRBD1 | TRBV5-1 | 19 | CASSFRGDRGRFGTDTQYF | TGCGCCAGCAGCTTTAGGGGGGACAGGGGAAGGTTTGGCACAGATACGCAGTATTTT
NA | TRBJ1-2 | NA | TRBV4-1 | 14 | CASSREETVSGYTF | TGCGCCAGCAGCCGGGAGGAGACAGTCAGTGGCTACACCTTC
few | TRBJ2-7 | NA | TRBV18 | 13 | CASSPVQGYEQYF | TGTGCCAGCTCACCAGTACAGGGCTACGAGCAGTACTTC
NA | TRBJ1-5 | TRBD1 | TRBV19 | 16 | CASSFEQGFSNQPQHF | TGTGCCAGTAGTTTTGAACAGGGGTTTAGCAATCAGCCCCAGCATTTT
NA | TRBJ2-7 | NA | TRBV19 | 16 | CASSIALIGAAYEQYF | TGTGCCAGTAGTATTGCCCTCATTGGGGCGGCCTACGAGCAGTACTTC
NA | TRBJ2-7 | NA | TRBV18 | 15 | CASSPSWLRGGEQYF | TGTGCCAGCTCACCCAGCTGGTTGAGGGGAGGCGAGCAGTACTTC
NA | TRBJ1-3 | NA | TRBV7-9 | 16 | CASSLASGAPRNTIYF | TGTGCCAGCAGCTTAGCCTCAGGGGCCCCCCGGAACACCATATATTTT
NA | TRBJ2-7 | NA | TRBV6-1 | 14 | CASSDQPEAYEQYF | TGTGCCAGCAGTGATCAACCAGAAGCCTACGAGCAGTACTTC
NA | TRBJ2-7 | NA | TRBV7-9 | 13 | CATWGPYSYEQYF | TGTGCCACGTGGGGCCCATACTCCTACGAGCAGTACTTC
NA | TRBJ2-7 | TRBD1 | TRBV11-2 | 15 | CASSDTGTGGYEQYF | TGTGCCAGCAGCGATACCGGGACAGGGGGTTACGAGCAGTACTTC
NA | TRBJ2-1 | NA | TRBV2 | 12 | CASSLGGNEQFF | TGTGCCAGCAGCCTTGGGGGGAATGAGCAGTTCTTC
NA | TRBJ2-2 | NA | TRBV23-1 | 14 | CASRQCVNTGELFF | TGCGCCAGCAGGCAGTGTGTGAACACCGGGGAGCTGTTTTTT
NA | TRBJ2-7 | NA | TRBV19 | 14 | CATSQGAAPYEQYF | TGTGCCACCTCCCAGGGCGCGGCCCCCTACGAGCAGTACTTC
few | TRBJ2-5 | TRBD2 | TRBV7-9 | 15 | CASSLLLGEGQTQYF | TGTGCCAGCAGCTTATTACTGGGGGAGGGCCAGACCCAGTACTTC
NA | TRBJ2-5 | NA | TRBV7-2 | 13 | CASSFRTEETQYF | TGTGCCAGCAGCTTTAGGACAGAAGAGACCCAGTACTTC
NA | TRBJ1-1 | TRBD1 | TRBV6-5 | 16 | CASSYVKGQRYTEAFF | TGTGCCAGCAGTTACGTAAAGGGACAGCGTTACACTGAAGCTTTCTTT
NA | TRBJ1-1 | TRBD1 | TRBV7-9 | 15 | CASSLREGGATEAFF | TGTGCCAGCAGCTTAAGGGAAGGGGGCGCGACTGAAGCTTTCTTT
NA | TRBJ2-7 | NA | TRBV5-5 | 12 | CASSLSLNEQYF | TGTGCCAGCAGCTTGAGCTTAAACGAGCAGTACTTC
NA | TRBJ2-3 | TRBD2 | TRBV5-4 | 18 | CASSNAGTSGSGTDTQYF | TGTGCCAGCAGCAACGCCGGGACTAGCGGGAGTGGGACAGATACGCAGTATTTT
NA | TRBJ2-2 | NA | TRBV11-3 | 13 | CASSSNYPGELFF | TGTGCCAGCAGCTCTAATTACCCCGGGGAGCTGTTTTTT
NA | TRBJ2-2 | TRBD2 | TRBV7-2 | 15 | CASSQRTSGNGELFF | TGTGCCAGCAGCCAAAGGACTAGCGGGAATGGGGAGCTGTTTTTT
NA | TRBJ2-6 | TRBD1 | TRBV28 | 18 | CASSLLGTVASGANVLTF | TGTGCCAGCAGTTTATTAGGGACAGTCGCCTCTGGGGCCAACGTCCTGACTTTC
NA | TRBJ1-3 | NA | TRBV5-5 | 14 | CASSLDPGGNTIYF | TGTGCCAGCAGCTTGGACCCGGGTGGAAACACCATATATTTT
NA | TRBJ2-6 | TRBD1 | TRBV5-4 | 19 | CASSVPGTGVTYGANVLTF | TGTGCCAGCAGCGTACCCGGGACAGGGGTGACCTACGGGGCCAACGTCCTGACTTTC